One T cell receptor beta chain is described in this entry. This specimen comes from a study of blood T cell repertoires in COVID-19. The V end was cut by 4 bases, the J end by 2 bases, with 7 bases between. Germline V gene lookup returns CDR1 SGHDT and CDR2 YYEEEE. This CDR3 is 12 amino acids long. Per the study methods: By means of reference gene primer amplification, nucleated cell counts were estimated. Only in-frame clones appear in the TCRdb table, and some are missing; sequencing was by immunoSEQ multiplex PCR. That table gives V, J and clone size, and the DNA gave D and trimming. The sample contains about 300,000 clones, 87% of which appear only once. Participants were aged 18 to 89 years from approximately 23 US areas. All recovered Cohort 3 donors got two negative PCRs, got clearance, or saw symptom resolution.

The sequence came from a woman under 40 who had recovered from COVID-19. The genes are TRBV5-6 and TRBJ2-7; D remains ambiguous. Sequenced input: PBMCs or T cells enriched from blood (not recorded which). This CDR3 is CASSPGAYEQYF. DNA of the CDR3: TGTGCCAGCAGCCCCGGTGCCTACGAGCAGTACTTC.